The rows below give T cell receptor beta chains drawn from one sample of a study of shared clonotypes between healthy human individuals. TCRdb keeps only in-frame clones here, not all; method: immunoSEQ multiplex PCR. The sample contains fewer than 200,000 clones, over 85% of which appear only once. The sequenced material came from naive CD4+ T cells sorted from blood. All receptors come from a woman aged 25 to 39 in good health. Both conserved end residues are part of each CDR3. The D gene is left open where the match is weak. A row's size may be missing; if present it is once, few, many or a size class.

d_gene | j_gene | abundance | v_gene | CDR3aa | CDR3nt
. | TRBJ2-4 | once | TRBV19 | CASSLTPDQNIQYF | TGTGCCAGTAGTCTGACACCTGACCAAAACATTCAGTACTTC
. | TRBJ1-1 | . | TRBV15 | CATSRDPRGTMNTEAFF | TGTGCCACCAGCAGGGACCCCCGGGGCACTATGAACACTGAAGCTTTCTTT
. | TRBJ2-7 | . | TRBV28 | CASSPPHSEQYF | TGTGCCAGCAGTCCGCCTCATTCCGAGCAGTACTTC
. | TRBJ2-1 | . | TRBV11-2 | CASSRGGDNEQFF | TGTGCCAGCAGCAGAGGGGGGGACAATGAGCAGTTCTTC
. | TRBJ2-7 | . | TRBV4-2 | CASSFTYEQYF | TGTGCCAGCAGCTTTACCTACGAGCAGTACTTC
. | TRBJ2-4 | . | TRBV28 | CASSLVSHLAKNIQYF | TGTGCCAGCAGTTTGGTCAGTCACTTAGCCAAAAACATTCAGTACTTC
. | TRBJ1-2 | . | TRBV27 | CASSSHRDNYGYTF | TGTGCCAGCAGTTCCCACAGGGATAACTATGGCTACACCTTC
. | TRBJ1-1 | few | TRBV18 | CASSWGTSNTEAFF | TGTGCCAGCTCCTGGGGGACTTCGAACACTGAAGCTTTCTTT
. | TRBJ1-2 | once | TRBV13 | CASSSLKFVNYGYTF | TGTGCCAGCAGTTCCTTAAAGTTCGTTAACTATGGCTACACCTTC
TRBD2 | TRBJ2-3 | once | TRBV7-7 | CASSPGLAGSDTQYF | TGTGCCAGCAGCCCGGGACTAGCGGGATCCGATACGCAGTATTTT
. | TRBJ2-7 | . | TRBV7-9 | CASSLGADRYEQYF | TGTGCCAGCAGCTTAGGGGCTGACCGCTACGAGCAGTACTTC
. | TRBJ2-7 | . | TRBV29-1 | CSVTLAGDEQYF | TGCAGCGTTACTCTAGCTGGCGACGAGCAGTACTTC
. | TRBJ2-7 | . | TRBV18 | CASSPPTYEQYF | TGTGCCAGCTCACCTCCCACCTACGAGCAGTACTTC
. | TRBJ2-7 | . | TRBV7-8 | CASSLGRFEQYF | TGTGCCAGCAGCTTAGGTCGGTTCGAGCAGTACTTC
TRBD1 | TRBJ2-7 | . | TRBV7-9 | CASSLGTGYEQYF | TGTGCCAGCAGCTTAGGGACAGGCTACGAGCAGTACTTC
TRBD1 | TRBJ2-2 | . | TRBV11-2 | CASRRIRDSNTGELFF | TGTGCCAGCAGGCGAATCCGGGACAGCAACACCGGGGAGCTGTTTTTT
. | TRBJ2-7 | . | TRBV12-2 | CASRLVPAGLNEQYF | TGTGCAAGTCGCTTAGTTCCTGCAGGGTTAAACGAGCAGTACTTC
. | TRBJ1-2 | . | TRBV7-8 | CASSLGGGYGYTF | TGTGCCAGCAGCTTAGGAGGGGGGTATGGCTACACCTTC
. | TRBJ1-2 | . | TRBV6-6 | CASSGTDYGYTF | TGTGCCAGCAGTGGGACGGACTATGGCTACACCTTC
. | TRBJ2-3 | . | TRBV7-2 | CASSSSTGADTQYF | TGTGCCAGCAGCTCATCCACTGGAGCAGATACGCAGTATTTT
. | TRBJ1-5 | . | TRBV18 | CASSPSTYAVLDQPQHF | TGTGCCAGCTCACCGAGTACGTACGCGGTATTGGATCAGCCCCAGCATTTT
. | TRBJ2-7 | . | TRBV25-1 | CASSLASDRYEQYF | TGTGCCAGCAGTCTGGCGTCCGATAGGTACGAGCAGTACTTC
. | TRBJ1-2 | . | TRBV7-8 | CASSLEGRPYGYTF | TGTGCCAGCAGCTTAGAGGGCAGACCCTATGGCTACACCTTC
TRBD1 | TRBJ2-5 | . | TRBV19 | CASSPRQGVMGQETQYF | TGTGCCAGTAGTCCGCGACAGGGGGTAATGGGTCAAGAGACCCAGTACTTC
. | TRBJ2-7 | . | TRBV18 | CASSSRDGSLGEQYF | TGTGCCAGCTCATCCCGGGACGGCTCCCTAGGCGAGCAGTACTTC
. | TRBJ2-3 | once | TRBV19 | CAIRTDADTQYF | TGTGCCATAAGGACAGACGCAGATACGCAGTATTTT
. | TRBJ2-2 | . | TRBV18 | CASSPQEGSNTGELFF | TGTGCCAGCTCACCACAGGAGGGGTCTAACACCGGGGAGCTGTTTTTT
. | TRBJ2-2 | . | TRBV27 | CASSFAQNTGELFF | TGTGCCAGCAGTTTTGCTCAGAACACCGGGGAGCTGTTTTTT
. | TRBJ2-3 | once | TRBV28 | CASSWFRVDTDTQYF | TGTGCCAGCAGTTGGTTTAGAGTGGACACAGATACGCAGTATTTT
. | TRBJ1-1 | . | TRBV7-9 | CASSLESSTEAFF | TGTGCCAGCAGCTTAGAAAGTAGCACTGAAGCTTTCTTT
. | TRBJ2-7 | . | TRBV27 | CASSFSSGYEQYF | TGTGCCAGCAGTTTTTCATCCGGCTACGAGCAGTACTTC
TRBD1 | TRBJ2-7 | few | TRBV6-6 | CASSTGTGGAYEQYF | TGTGCCAGCAGTACCGGGACAGGGGGAGCCTACGAGCAGTACTTC
. | TRBJ2-2 | once | TRBV5-1 | CASSFTQPKDTGELFF | TGCGCCAGCAGCTTCACACAGCCTAAGGACACCGGGGAGCTGTTTTTT
. | TRBJ1-2 | . | TRBV4-1 | CASSQDGFEEDSFYGYTF | TGCGCCAGCAGCCAAGATGGGTTCGAGGAAGACAGTTTCTATGGCTACACCTTC
. | TRBJ1-2 | . | TRBV18 | CASSPPEFLLGRYGYTF | TGTGCCAGCTCACCACCTGAGTTTCTTTTGGGGCGATATGGCTACACCTTC
TRBD1 | TRBJ1-1 | . | TRBV6-5 | CASTQGGKAFF | TGTGCCAGCACCCAGGGGGGGAAAGCTTTCTTT
. | TRBJ2-1 | . | TRBV6-5 | CASSLQATLTGEQFF | TGTGCCAGCAGTTTACAGGCTACCCTTACGGGTGAGCAGTTCTTC
. | TRBJ2-7 | . | TRBV28 | CASSSSVPIYEQYF | TGTGCCAGCAGTTCCTCTGTTCCGATCTACGAGCAGTACTTC
. | TRBJ1-1 | . | TRBV18 | CASSPRRAREEDEAFF | TGTGCCAGCTCCCCCCGGCGTGCCAGGGAGGAGGATGAAGCTTTCTTT
. | TRBJ2-1 | . | TRBV15 | CATSSRARQQFF | TGTGCCACCAGCTCCCGAGCCAGACAACAGTTCTTC
TRBD1 | TRBJ2-3 | . | TRBV18 | CASSPGQGGDTQYF | TGTGCCAGCTCACCGGGACAGGGGGGAGATACGCAGTATTTT
. | TRBJ1-6 | . | TRBV30 | CAWGGGRTDSPLHF | TGTGCCTGGGGAGGGGGACGGACTGATTCACCCCTCCACTTT
. | TRBJ2-3 | . | TRBV7-2 | CASSLVRLESTDTQYF | TGTGCCAGCAGCTTAGTTAGACTAGAAAGCACAGATACGCAGTATTTT
. | TRBJ2-7 | . | TRBV20-1 | CSASILSEQYF | TGCAGTGCCTCCATTCTGTCCGAGCAGTACTTC
TRBD1 | TRBJ2-2 | . | TRBV5-1 | CASNDRGDDTGELFF | TGCGCCAGCAATGACAGGGGCGACGACACCGGGGAGCTGTTTTTT
. | TRBJ2-7 | . | TRBV6-1 | CASSESGSYEQYF | TGTGCCAGCAGTGAATCGGGCAGTTACGAGCAGTACTTC
. | TRBJ2-5 | . | TRBV23-1 | CASSQDWPEGQETQYF | TGCGCCAGCAGTCAAGATTGGCCGGAGGGGCAAGAGACCCAGTACTTC
. | TRBJ1-4 | . | TRBV10-1 | CASSDQQGSEKLFF | TGCGCCAGCAGTGACCAACAAGGGTCAGAAAAACTGTTTTTT